This T cell receptor (beta chain) came from a study of blood T cells in healthy people across ages. General study points: Researchers report that TCR beta diversity correlated strongly with naive T cell percentage. Any changes in expanded clonotypes were possibly confounded, as donor CMV status remained unknown.

This clonotype was counted between two and nine times. Its antigen is not identified. V lost 3 bases, J lost 5 bases, and 16 bases lay in between. This CDR3 is 15 amino acids long. Germline loops: CDR1 SNHLY, CDR2 FYNNEI. Together with a sample-barcoded 5' primer, a J-beta primer mix was included in a second PCR lasting roughly 6 to 12 cycles. TCRdb passed the 5' RACE reads through MiXCR, listing each CDR3 protein once. This table holds 730,000 or so distinct CDR3 sequences, roughly two fifths found once. The sequence was collected from a man of 80 years or more in good health. The chain links TRBV2 to TRBJ2-5; either TRBD1 or TRBD2 may fit D (7 bases each). Material: blood. CDR3 loop: CASSDGTTGVETQYF. The CDR3 bases are TGTGCCAGCAGTGACGGGACTACAGGGGTCGAGACCCAGTACTTC.